These 13 T cell receptor beta chains were all obtained from the same sample, sequenced in a study of T cells after yellow fever vaccination. MiXCR, run by TCRdb on the 5' RACE reads, gives a single entry per CDR3 protein. Of hundreds of thousands of distinct CDR3 sequences listed, 7.5% to 9.5% are singletons. The source material was CD4+ T cells sorted from PBMCs, sampled 5 days after the yellow fever booster vaccination. These receptors were taken from a man younger than 35 who received the YFV17D yellow fever vaccine.

CDR3 in amino acids: CSARRTTDTQYF. The DNA of the CDR3 is TGCAGTGCTCGACGAACCACAGATACGCAGTATTTT. The chain has TRBV20-1 and TRBJ2-3; D is uncertain. CDR1 and CDR2 (germline): DFQATT, SNEGSKA (reference sequence). V was cut by 5 bases and J by 2 bases, with 8 bases left in between. The CDR3 has 12 amino acids.

This clonotype was seen many times. The chain couples TRBV10-3 to TRBJ2-7; D may be TRBD1 (6 bases). CDR3 length: 13 residues. Germline assignment: CDR1 ENHRY and CDR2 SYGVKD. Trimming removed 4 bases at V and 2 bases at J, with 9 bases between. The CDR3 is CAISGNRAYEQYF. CDR3 sequence (DNA): TGTGCCATCAGTGGGAACAGGGCCTACGAGCAGTACTTC.

This clonotype was counted between two and nine times. V gene TRBV9 combines with J gene TRBJ1-3; possibly TRBD1 for D (5 bases). The CDR3 spans 14 residues. From germline, CDR1 is SGDLS and CDR2 YYNGEE. V was clipped by 3 bases and J by 2 bases, with 9 bases between them. The chain's CDR3 is CASSARGAGNTIYF. The CDR3 bases are TGTGCCAGCAGCGCGAGGGGAGCTGGAAACACCATATATTTT.

The gene calls are TRBV7-2 and TRBJ2-1; 7 positions agree with TRBD2. This CDR3 comprises 16 residues. Germline CDR1 and CDR2: SGHTA and FQGNSA. The trim removed 1 base at V and 2 bases at J, leaving 5 bases unmatched. CDR3 sequence (DNA): TGTGCCAGCAGCTTAGACGGGGGAGGGACCTACAATGAGCAGTTCTTC. This encodes CASSLDGGGTYNEQFF.

V usage is TRBV18 and J usage is TRBJ2-7; 10 bases map to TRBD1. Germline values: CDR1 KGHSH, CDR2 LQKENI. This CDR3 region has 17 residues. Trimming took 6 bases from V and 0 from J; bases not matched to a gene: 11. The CDR3 DNA reads as TGTGCCAGCTCGAAGGGGACAGGGGCCATGAGCTCCTACGAGCAGTACGTC. Translating it yields CASSKGTGAMSSYEQYV.

The chain joins TRBV3-1 to TRBJ2-3; 8 nucleotides line up with TRBD1. V lost 5 bases and J lost 2; bases outside the gene matches: 9. Per germline, CDR1 LGHDT and CDR2 YNNKEL (reference sequence). This CDR3 spans 16 amino acids. For the CDR3, the DNA is TGTGCCAGCAGCTCCCGGACAGGGAGTTACACAGATACGCAGTATTTT. It encodes CASSSRTGSYTDTQYF.

This clonotype was picked up a small number of times. V gene TRBV20-1 combines with J gene TRBJ1-1; D is possibly TRBD1 (5 bases). The CDR3 spans 15 residues. Trimming cost V 3 bases and J 3 bases, with 17 bases left between them. Per germline, CDR1 DFQATT and CDR2 SNEGSKA (reference sequence). CDR3 protein: CSARPGGSGDTEAFF. For the CDR3, the DNA is TGCAGTGCTAGGCCTGGGGGGTCGGGGGACACTGAAGCTTTCTTT.

The sample holds a few counts of this clonotype. The chain carries TRBV5-1 and TRBJ2-3; maybe TRBD1 (5 bases). V dropped 0 bases and J dropped 3 bases, with 14 bases sitting between them. Germline CDR1 and CDR2: SGHRS and YFSETQ. This CDR3 has 16 residues. This CDR3 is CASSLAAGAGTDTQYF. The CDR3 nucleotides read TGCGCCAGCAGCTTGGCCGCTGGGGCTGGTACAGATACGCAGTATTTT.

This clonotype was found once. The chain employs TRBV5-1 and TRBJ2-3; the D gene is possibly TRBD2 (6 bases). Trimming took off 6 bases at V and 1 base at J, with 18 bases between the two ends. Germline assignment: CDR1 SGHRS and CDR2 YFSETQ. CDR3 size: 16 residues. The CDR3 DNA follows: TGCGCCAGCACCAACCCCGGGGCTAGCGGCACAGATACGCAGTATTTT. Amino acids: CASTNPGASGTDTQYF.

This clonotype was seen ten or more times. This rearrangement joins TRBV20-1 to TRBJ2-1, with 8 bases lining up with TRBD1. CDR1 and CDR2 from the germline V gene are DFQATT and SNEGSKA (reference sequence). The length of the CDR3 is 16 residues. V shed 6 bases, J shed 6 bases, and the junction held 16 bases outside the gene matches. The CDR3 loop is CSARATGEFFGNEQFF. DNA of the CDR3: TGCAGTGCGAGGGCGACAGGGGAGTTTTTTGGCAATGAGCAGTTCTTC.

The V and J genes are TRBV20-1 and TRBJ1-5; D is possibly TRBD1 (5 bases). The germline V gene has CDR1 DFQATT and CDR2 SNEGSKA (reference sequence). The V end lost 6 bases, the J end lost 0 bases, and 18 bases lay between the germline ends. This CDR3 is built from 16 residues. The CDR3 DNA reads TGCAGTGCACGGGACTGGGGGACTACTAGCAATCAGCCCCAGCATTTT. As protein: CSARDWGTTSNQPQHF.

This chain connects TRBV7-2 to TRBJ2-2; the match to TRBD2 covers 7 bases. CDR3 length: 14 residues. The junction had 1 base not matched to a gene; V was cut back by 3 bases and J by 3 bases. Germline assignment: CDR1 SGHTA and CDR2 FQGNSA. The CDR3 DNA sequence: TGTGCCAGCAGCTTTGCGGGGGACACCGGGGAGCTGTTTTTT. It encodes CASSFAGDTGELFF.

This clonotype was found a few times. V usage is TRBV11-2 and J usage is TRBJ2-3; D might be TRBD2 (7 bases). The V and J ends lost 5 bases and 4 bases respectively, with 19 bases between them. Germline V gives CDR1 SGHAT, CDR2 FQNNGV. The CDR3 has 16 residues. CDR3 nucleotides: TGTGCCAGCAGCCCCTTAGGGGGGGGAGGGGCAGATACGCAGTATTTT. It specifies CASSPLGGGGADTQYF.